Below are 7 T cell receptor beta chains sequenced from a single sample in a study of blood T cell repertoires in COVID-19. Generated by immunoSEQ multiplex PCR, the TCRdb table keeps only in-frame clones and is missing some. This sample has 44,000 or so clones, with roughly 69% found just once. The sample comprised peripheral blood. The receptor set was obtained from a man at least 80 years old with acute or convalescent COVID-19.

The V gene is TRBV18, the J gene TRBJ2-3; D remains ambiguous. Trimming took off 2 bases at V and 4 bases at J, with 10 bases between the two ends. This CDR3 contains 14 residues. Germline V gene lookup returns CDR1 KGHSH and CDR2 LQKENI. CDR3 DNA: TGTGCCAGCTCACCAAGTGCCCGGGCAGATACGCAGTATTTT. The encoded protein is CASSPSARADTQYF.

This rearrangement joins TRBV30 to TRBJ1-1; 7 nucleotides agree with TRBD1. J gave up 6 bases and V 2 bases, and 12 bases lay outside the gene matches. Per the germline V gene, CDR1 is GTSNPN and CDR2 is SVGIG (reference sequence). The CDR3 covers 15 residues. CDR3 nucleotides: TGTGCCTGGAGTCCCAGAAGGGGGCGGCTCTCTGAAGCTTTCTTT. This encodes CAWSPRRGRLSEAFF.

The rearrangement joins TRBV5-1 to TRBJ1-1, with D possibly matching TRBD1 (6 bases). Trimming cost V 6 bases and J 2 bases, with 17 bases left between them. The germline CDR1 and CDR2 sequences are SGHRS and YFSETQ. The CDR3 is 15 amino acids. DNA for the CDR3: TGCGCCAGCAATGACCCGGGACAATTCAACACTGAAGCTTTCTTT. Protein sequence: CASNDPGQFNTEAFF.

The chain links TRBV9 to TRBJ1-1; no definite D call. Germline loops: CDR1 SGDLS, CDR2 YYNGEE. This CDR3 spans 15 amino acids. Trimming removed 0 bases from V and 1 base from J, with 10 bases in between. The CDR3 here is CASSVGGRGNTEAFF. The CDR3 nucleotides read TGTGCCAGCAGCGTAGGAGGGCGGGGGAACACTGAAGCTTTCTTT.

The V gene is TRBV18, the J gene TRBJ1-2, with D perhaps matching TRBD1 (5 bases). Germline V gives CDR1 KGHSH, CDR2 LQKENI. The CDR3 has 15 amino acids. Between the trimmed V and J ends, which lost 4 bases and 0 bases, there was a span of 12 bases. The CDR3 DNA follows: TGTGCCAGCTCACGCGGGGGGTTCTCTAACTATGGCTACACCTTC. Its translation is CASSRGGFSNYGYTF.

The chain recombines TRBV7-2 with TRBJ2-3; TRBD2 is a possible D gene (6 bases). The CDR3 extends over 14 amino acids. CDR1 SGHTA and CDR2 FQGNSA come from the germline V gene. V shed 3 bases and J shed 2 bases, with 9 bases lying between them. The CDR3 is CASSLPGATDTQYF. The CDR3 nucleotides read TGTGCCAGCAGCTTGCCGGGAGCCACAGATACGCAGTATTTT.

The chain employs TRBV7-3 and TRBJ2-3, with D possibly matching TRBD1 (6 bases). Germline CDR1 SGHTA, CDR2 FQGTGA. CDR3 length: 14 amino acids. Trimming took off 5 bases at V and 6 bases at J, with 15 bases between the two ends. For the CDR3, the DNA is TGTGCCAGCAGCCCCGGACAGAAACTGGATACGCAGTATTTT. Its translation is CASSPGQKLDTQYF.